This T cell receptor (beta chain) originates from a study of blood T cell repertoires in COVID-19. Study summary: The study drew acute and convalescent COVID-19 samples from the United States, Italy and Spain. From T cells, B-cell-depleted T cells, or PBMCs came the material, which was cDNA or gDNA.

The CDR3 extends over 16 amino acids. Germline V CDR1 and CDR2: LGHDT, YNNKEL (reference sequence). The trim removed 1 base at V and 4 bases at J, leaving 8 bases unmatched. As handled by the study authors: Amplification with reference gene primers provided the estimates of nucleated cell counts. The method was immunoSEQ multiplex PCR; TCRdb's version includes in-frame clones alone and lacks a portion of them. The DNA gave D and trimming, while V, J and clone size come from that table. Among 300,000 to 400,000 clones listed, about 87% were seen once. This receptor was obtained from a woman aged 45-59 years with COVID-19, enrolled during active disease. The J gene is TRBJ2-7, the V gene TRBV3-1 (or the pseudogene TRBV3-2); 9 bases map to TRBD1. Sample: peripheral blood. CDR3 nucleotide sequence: TGTGCCAGCAGCCAAGCAGGGACAGGGTCCTCTTACGAGCAGTACTTC. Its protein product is CASSQAGTGSSYEQYF.